The 8 T cell receptor beta chains reported below all come from one sample, sequenced in a study of molecular identifiers for immune sequencing clone quantification. TCRdb analysed the PCR reads with MiXCR anew, one entry per CDR3 protein. This sample yields hundreds of thousands of distinct CDR3 sequences, of which over 25% are seen a single time; about 0.73% belongs to the top ten. Input material: naive CD8+ T cells from blood, with Jurkat cell RNA spiked in. Specified subset: FACS-sorted CD8+CD4-CCR7+CD45RA+ naive T cells. These receptors came from a human donor in good health. Some libraries in this study had Jurkat cell RNA spiked in.

Concerning this clonotype: The junction does not match germline at one end; this may be a read error. CDR3 in amino acids: CASSIIRPQGAGEQHF. CDR3 bases: TGTGCCAGCAGTATAATCAGACCACAGGGGGCGGGAGAGCAGCACTTC. This rearrangement joins TRBV27 to TRBJ2-7; 9 nucleotides agree with TRBD1. Germline assignment: CDR1 MNHEY and CDR2 SMNVEV (reference sequence). The CDR3 length is 16 residues.

This clonotype was seen a few times. This sequence joins TRBV28 and TRBJ1-1; no clear D. CDR1 MDHEN and CDR2 SYDVKM come from the germline V gene. The CDR3 has 14 residues. The V gene lost 6 bases and the J gene lost 1 base, with 12 bases spanning the gap. CDR3: CASSKRVGNTEAFF. CDR3 sequence (DNA): TGTGCCAGCAGCAAACGCGTAGGGAACACTGAAGCTTTCTTT. Together with reference TRBV28 and TRBJ1-1, the CDR3 gives the full variable domain: DVKVTQSSRYLVKRTGEKVFLECVQDMDHENMFWYRQDPGLGLRLIYFSYDVKMKEKGDIPEGYSVSREKKERFSLILESASTNQTSMYLCASSKRVGNTEAFFGQGTRLTVV.

This clonotype came up many times. This chain joins TRBV2 and TRBJ2-3; 8 nucleotides match TRBD2. Per germline, CDR1 SNHLY and CDR2 FYNNEI. This CDR3 is built from 16 residues. The junction had 12 bases not matched to a gene; V was cut back by 7 bases and J by 3 bases. CDR3 DNA sequence: TGTGCCAGCACCCCGGCCGGGGGGGGTCAAACAGATACGCAGTATTTT. Its protein is CASTPAGGGQTDTQYF.

In its sample, this clonotype was seen many times. The chain is built from TRBV28 and TRBJ2-5; 8 bases fit TRBD1. The CDR3 loop spans 16 amino acids. Per the germline V gene, CDR1 is MDHEN and CDR2 is SYDVKM. V gave up 5 bases and J gave up 6 bases; unmatched junction bases: 14. Here the CDR3 DNA reads TGTGCCAGCAGTACCCCAATGGCAGGGGGCTTCAAGACCCAGTACTTC. Translated, it gives CASSTPMAGGFKTQYF.

This clonotype was seen a handful of times. The chain is built from TRBV5-4 and TRBJ2-7; D gene uncertain. CDR1 is SGHNT and CDR2 is YYREEE in the germline V gene (reference sequence). V was cut by 4 bases and J by 0 bases, with 11 bases left in between. The CDR3 loop spans 14 amino acids. CDR3 sequence: CASSTRTNSYEQYF. CDR3 sequence (DNA): TGTGCCAGCAGCACCCGGACGAACTCCTACGAGCAGTACTTC.

This clonotype was found many times. The V gene is TRBV7-9, the J gene TRBJ2-7; tentative D call: TRBD2 (5 bases). CDR1 is SEHNR, CDR2 FQNEAQ, per germline (reference sequence). V lost 11 bases and J lost 4, with 12 bases in between. The length of the CDR3 is 11 residues. In DNA, the CDR3 is TGTGCCGGAGGTGACGGGTACGAGCAGTACTTC. Its translation: CAGGDGYEQYF. Full variable domain (remainder filled in from reference TRBV7-9 and TRBJ2-7): DTGVSQNPRHKITKRGQNVTFRCDPISEHNRLYWYRQTLGQGPEFLTYFQNEAQLEKSRLLSDRFSAERPKGSFSTLEIQRTEQGDSAMYLCAGGDGYEQYFGPGTRLTVT.

Ten or more counts support this clonotype. The chain combines TRBV12-3 or TRBV12-4 with TRBJ2-7; 7 bases line up with TRBD2. Trimming took 6 bases from V and 4 from J; bases not matched to a gene: 12. This CDR3 comprises 15 residues. CDR3 amino acids: CASSPPARGGYEQYF. DNA for the CDR3: TGTGCCAGCAGCCCTCCTGCCCGGGGAGGGTACGAGCAGTACTTC.

This clonotype was seen at least ten times. This chain connects TRBV20-1 to TRBJ2-7; the D is unclear. Germline CDR1 is DFQATT and CDR2 is SNEGSKA (reference sequence). CDR3 length equals 13 residues. With 2 bases removed from V and 0 bases from J, the gap between germline ends came to 8 bases. CDR3 protein: CSARRRSSYEQYF. In DNA, the CDR3 is TGCAGTGCTAGAAGGCGGAGCTCCTACGAGCAGTACTTC.